This is a list of T cell receptor beta chains from one sample in a study of T cells after yellow fever vaccination. TCRdb reanalysed the 5' RACE reads using MiXCR and keeps one entry per CDR3 protein. The data show approximately 250,000 distinct CDR3 sequences, about 3.5% seen once. This sample comprised PBMCs, obtained 15 days after the yellow fever booster vaccination. The receptors derive from a man aged 18-30 years who received the YFV17D yellow fever vaccine. The CDR3 runs from the conserved cysteine through the conserved F or W. A D gene is named only where the DNA matches it firmly. Size values are once, few and many counts, or a class for expanded clones, and some rows have none.

J gene | V gene | clone size | D gene | CDR3 protein | CDR3 DNA
TRBJ2-3 | TRBV20-1 | many | NA | CSAGTSTDTQYF | TGCAGTGCTGGGACGTCCACAGATACGCAGTATTTT
TRBJ2-7 | TRBV27 | many | TRBD1 | CASRSVGTGGYEQYF | TGTGCCAGCAGATCTGTCGGGACAGGGGGATACGAGCAGTACTTC
TRBJ2-2 | TRBV7-9 | many | NA | CASSVEANTGELFF | TGTGCCAGCAGCGTCGAAGCGAACACCGGGGAGCTGTTTTTT
TRBJ2-1 | TRBV5-1 | many | NA | CASSFTAQGGGSYNEQFF | TGCGCCAGCAGCTTTACCGCCCAGGGAGGAGGCTCCTACAATGAGCAGTTCTTC
TRBJ1-2 | TRBV4-1 | many | TRBD1 | CASSRGQGDQLGYTF | TGCGCCAGCAGCCGCGGACAGGGAGATCAACTTGGCTACACCTTC
TRBJ1-3 | TRBV25-1 | many | TRBD1 | CASSESPATGGKGNTIYF | TGTGCCAGCAGTGAATCCCCCGCTACAGGGGGCAAGGGAAACACCATATATTTT
TRBJ2-3 | TRBV12-3/TRBV12-4 | many | TRBD1 | CASSLSRGRDTQYF | TGTGCCAGCAGTTTAAGCAGGGGGCGAGATACGCAGTATTTT
TRBJ2-3 | TRBV10-3 | many | NA | CAISESGGGPDTQYF | TGTGCCATCAGTGAATCGGGGGGCGGTCCAGATACGCAGTATTTT
TRBJ2-7 | TRBV4-3 | many | TRBD1 | CASSQAFGTGGYEQYF | TGCGCCAGCAGCCAAGCCTTCGGGACAGGGGGCTACGAGCAGTACTTC
TRBJ2-5 | TRBV7-9 | many | TRBD2 | CASSALWGTSGEGEETQYF | TGTGCCAGCAGCGCCCTATGGGGGACTAGCGGGGAAGGCGAGGAGACCCAGTACTTC
TRBJ2-5 | TRBV7-2 | many | NA | CASVRDRETQYF | TGTGCCAGCGTACGAGATCGCGAGACCCAGTACTTC
TRBJ2-6 | TRBV4-1 | many | NA | CASSQDGVSGANVLTF | TGCGCCAGCAGCCAAGATGGGGTCTCTGGGGCCAACGTCCTGACTTTC
TRBJ1-2 | TRBV7-2 | many | NA | CASSSGSNYGYTF | TGTGCCAGCAGCTCTGGGAGTAACTATGGCTACACCTTC
TRBJ2-1 | TRBV24-1 | many | TRBD2 | CATSDTQRGEQFF | TGTGCCACCAGTGACACCCAGCGGGGTGAGCAGTTCTTC
TRBJ1-2 | TRBV7-9 | many | NA | CASSLAGQQGYTF | TGTGCCAGCAGCTTAGCAGGACAGCAAGGCTACACCTTC
TRBJ2-5 | TRBV20-1 | many | NA | CSARTSGLQETQYF | TGCAGTGCCAGGACCAGCGGCTTACAAGAGACCCAGTACTTC
TRBJ1-2 | TRBV30 | many | TRBD1 | CAGRQGLLYGYTF | TGTGCCGGTAGACAGGGATTATTATATGGCTACACCTTC
TRBJ1-1 | TRBV7-9 | many | NA | CASSWGSLNTEAFF | TGTGCCAGCAGCTGGGGCAGCTTGAACACTGAAGCTTTCTTT
TRBJ2-5 | TRBV4-3 | many | NA | CASSQDAQIQETQYF | TGCGCCAGCAGCCAAGATGCACAGATCCAAGAGACCCAGTACTTC
TRBJ2-1 | TRBV20-1 | many | NA | CSASPRGTYNEQFF | TGCAGTGCTTCCCCCCGGGGGACCTACAATGAGCAGTTCTTC
TRBJ1-5 | TRBV12-3/TRBV12-4 | few | TRBD1 | CASSTGQEYQPQHF | TGTGCCAGCAGTACCGGACAGGAATATCAGCCCCAGCATTTT
TRBJ2-3 | TRBV3-1 | many | TRBD2 | CASSQVGSGRADTQYF | TGTGCCAGCAGCCAAGTAGGATCGGGGAGGGCAGATACGCAGTATTTT
TRBJ2-1 | TRBV4-1 | many | NA | CASSQLVDEQFF | TGCGCCAGCAGCCAGCTGGTGGATGAGCAGTTCTTC
TRBJ1-2 | TRBV27 | many | TRBD1 | CASSPGTGSNYGYTF | TGTGCCAGCAGTCCCGGGACAGGGTCTAACTATGGCTACACCTTC
TRBJ2-2 | TRBV7-2 | few | NA | CASSLARTLLTGELFF | TGTGCCAGCAGCTTAGCGAGGACCTTACTAACCGGGGAGCTGTTTTTT
TRBJ1-5 | TRBV5-6 | few | NA | CASSPGGVLQPQHF | TGTGCCAGCAGCCCTGGGGGGGTTCTTCAGCCCCAGCATTTT
TRBJ1-6 | TRBV7-3 | many | TRBD1 | CASSPGQSRLSPLHF | TGTGCCAGCAGCCCGGGACAGTCCCGACTCTCCCCCCTCCACTTT
TRBJ1-2 | TRBV5-1 | many | NA | CASSLDGGPAFNYGYTF | TGCGCCAGCAGCTTGGATGGAGGACCGGCATTTAACTATGGCTACACCTTC
TRBJ2-1 | TRBV7-3 | many | NA | CASSSTAGSVSNEQFF | TGTGCCAGCAGCTCCACGGCGGGGTCGGTATCGAATGAGCAGTTCTTC
TRBJ1-6 | TRBV7-3 | NA | TRBD1 | CASSPTGGDSPLHF | TGTGCCAGCAGCCCGACAGGGGGCGATTCACCCCTCCACTTT
TRBJ1-4 | TRBV5-1 | many | NA | CASSSYPGAATNEKLFF | TGCGCCAGCAGCTCCTACCCTGGTGCTGCAACTAATGAAAAACTGTTTTTT
TRBJ1-5 | TRBV13 | many | NA | CASSRAGTNQPQHF | TGTGCCAGCAGCCGGGCAGGGACCAATCAGCCCCAGCATTTT
TRBJ2-5 | TRBV7-2 | many | TRBD1 | CASSYRRDSSETQYF | TGTGCCAGCAGCTATCGTCGGGACAGCTCAGAGACCCAGTACTTC
TRBJ2-7 | TRBV12-3/TRBV12-4 | many | TRBD2 | CASSSSREGGDEQYF | TGTGCCAGCAGCTCCTCCCGGGAGGGGGGAGACGAGCAGTACTTC
TRBJ2-3 | TRBV6-5 | many | NA | CASKGGAVDTQYF | TGTGCCAGCAAGGGGGGCGCAGTAGATACGCAGTATTTT
TRBJ1-1 | TRBV10-1 | many | NA | CASSFNGNTEAFF | TGCGCCAGCAGTTTTAACGGGAACACTGAAGCTTTCTTT
TRBJ1-6 | TRBV2 | many | TRBD1 | CASLRGQGDSPLHF | TGTGCCAGCCTCCGAGGACAGGGGGATTCACCCCTCCACTTT
TRBJ1-2 | TRBV7-8 | many | TRBD1 | CASSPGTGANYGYTF | TGTGCCAGCAGCCCCGGGACAGGGGCCAACTATGGCTACACCTTC
TRBJ2-7 | TRBV6-2/TRBV6-3 | NA | TRBD1 | CASSFPGQGTYEQYF | TGTGCCAGCAGTTTTCCGGGACAGGGGACCTACGAGCAGTACTTC
TRBJ2-3 | TRBV6-4 | many | TRBD2 | CASSASGGADTQYF | TGTGCCAGCAGTGCTAGCGGGGGGGCAGATACGCAGTATTTT
TRBJ2-7 | TRBV6-2/TRBV6-3 | many | TRBD1 | CASRSPGQGFYEQYF | TGTGCCAGCAGGTCCCCGGGACAGGGGTTCTACGAGCAGTACTTC
TRBJ2-5 | TRBV4-2 | many | NA | CASSQDIEDYGETQYF | TGTGCCAGCAGCCAAGATATCGAGGACTATGGAGAGACCCAGTACTTC
TRBJ2-7 | TRBV7-2 | many | NA | CASSLVGRTGSYEQYF | TGTGCCAGCAGCCTGGTAGGGCGAACCGGGTCCTACGAGCAGTACTTC